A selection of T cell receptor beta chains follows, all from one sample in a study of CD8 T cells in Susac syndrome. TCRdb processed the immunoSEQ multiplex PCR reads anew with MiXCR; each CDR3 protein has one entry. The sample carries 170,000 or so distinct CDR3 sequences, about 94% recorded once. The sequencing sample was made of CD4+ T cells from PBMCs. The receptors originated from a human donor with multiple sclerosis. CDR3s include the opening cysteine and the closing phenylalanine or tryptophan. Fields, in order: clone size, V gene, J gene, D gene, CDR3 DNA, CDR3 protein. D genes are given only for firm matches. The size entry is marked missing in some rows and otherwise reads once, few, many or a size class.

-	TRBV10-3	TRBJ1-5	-	TGTGCCACCCAACCGGGACAACATCAGCCCCAGCATTTT	CATQPGQHQPQHF
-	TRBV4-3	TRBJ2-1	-	TGCGCCAGCAGCCAGCAGGCTGGACCCGGCTACAATGAGCAGTTCTTC	CASSQQAGPGYNEQFF
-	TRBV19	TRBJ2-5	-	TGTGCCAGTAGTAACGCGGGGGCGAAAGAGACCCAGTACTTC	CASSNAGAKETQYF
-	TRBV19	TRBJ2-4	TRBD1	TGTGCCAGTAGCAGCCGGGACAGACTAGCCAAAAACATTCAGTACTTC	CASSSRDRLAKNIQYF
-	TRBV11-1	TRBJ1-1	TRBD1	TGTGCCAGCAGCCCCGGGACAGGGAATGAAGCTTTCTTT	CASSPGTGNEAFF
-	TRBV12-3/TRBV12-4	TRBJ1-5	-	TGTGCCAGCAGTCACTCCAACACTGCCAATCAGCCCCAGCATTTT	CASSHSNTANQPQHF
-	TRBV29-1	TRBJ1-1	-	TGCAGCGTGGGGACTGAAGCTTTCTTT	CSVGTEAFF
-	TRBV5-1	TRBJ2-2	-	TGCGCCAGCAGCGGGAAACTAGTTCCTAACGCCGGGGAGCTGTTTTTT	CASSGKLVPNAGELFF
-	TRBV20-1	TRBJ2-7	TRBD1	TGCAGTGCTAGGACAGGGAGCTCCTACGAGCAGTACTTC	CSARTGSSYEQYF
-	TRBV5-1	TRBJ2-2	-	TGCGCCAGCAGCCTGGGCCACGCGAACACCGGGGAGCTGTTTTTT	CASSLGHANTGELFF
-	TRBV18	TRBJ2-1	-	TGTGCCAGCTCATTTAACAGTGACAATGAGCAGTTCTTC	CASSFNSDNEQFF
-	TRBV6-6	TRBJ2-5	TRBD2	TGTGCCAGCAGAAATAGCGGGGGAGAGACCCAGTACTTC	CASRNSGGETQYF
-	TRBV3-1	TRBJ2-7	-	TGTGCCAGCAGCCAACCCTACGAGCAGTACTTC	CASSQPYEQYF
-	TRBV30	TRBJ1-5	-	TGTGCCTGGAGTCGGGGGGCGGTTCAGCCCCAGCATTTT	CAWSRGAVQPQHF
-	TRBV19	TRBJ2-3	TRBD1	TGTGCCAGTAGGCCAACGACAGGGTCTAGCACAGATACGCAGTATTTT	CASRPTTGSSTDTQYF
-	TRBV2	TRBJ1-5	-	TGTGCCAGCAGTTTCCGTTACAATCAGCCCCAGCATTTT	CASSFRYNQPQHF
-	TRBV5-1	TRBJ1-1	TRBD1	TGCGCCAGCAGGGGACAGCCGAACACTGAAGCTTTCTTT	CASRGQPNTEAFF
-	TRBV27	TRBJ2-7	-	TGTGCCAGCACCCGAACAAGGGGAATCCCCGAGCAGTACTTC	CASTRTRGIPEQYF
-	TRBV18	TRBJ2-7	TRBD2	TGTGCCAGCTCCCCCCAATCTAGCGGAAGGTACGAGCAGTACTTC	CASSPQSSGRYEQYF
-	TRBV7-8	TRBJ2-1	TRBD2	TGTGCCAGCAGCTCCCCTAACGTAGCGGGGTCCTACAATGAGCAGTTCTTC	CASSSPNVAGSYNEQFF
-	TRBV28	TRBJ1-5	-	TGTGCCAGCAGCTTCGTAAGCAATCAGCCCCAGCATTTT	CASSFVSNQPQHF
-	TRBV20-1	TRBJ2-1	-	TGCAGTGCTAGAGATTGGATCAGGGGTACCTACAATGAGCAGTTCTTC	CSARDWIRGTYNEQFF
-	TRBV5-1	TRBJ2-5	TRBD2	TGCGCCAGCAGCCCCGGGACTAGCGGGAGGACCCGGGAGACCCAGTACTTC	CASSPGTSGRTRETQYF
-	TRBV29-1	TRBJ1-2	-	TGCAGCGTTGCGGGGGGACTGCTAAACTATGGCTACACCTTC	CSVAGGLLNYGYTF
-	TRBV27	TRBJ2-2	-	TGTGCCAGCAGTTTATCGGGCGGGAACACCGGGGAGCTGTTTTTT	CASSLSGGNTGELFF
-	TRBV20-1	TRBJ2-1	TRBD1	TGCAGTGCTCACCGACAGGGGGGGTACAATGAGCAGTTCTTC	CSAHRQGGYNEQFF
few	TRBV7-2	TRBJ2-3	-	TGTGCCAGCAGCTTGGCGGGAAATACAGATACGCAGTATTTT	CASSLAGNTDTQYF
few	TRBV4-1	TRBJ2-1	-	TGCGCCAGCAGCCAGCGTCCGACGGGAGAGCAGTTCTTC	CASSQRPTGEQFF
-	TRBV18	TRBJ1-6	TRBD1	TGTGCCAGCTCACGGCAGGGGGCAACCTATAATTCACCCCTCCACTTT	CASSRQGATYNSPLHF
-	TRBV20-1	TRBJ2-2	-	TGCAGTGCTAGAGATTCTCTCAAGGGAACCGGGGAGCTGTTTTTT	CSARDSLKGTGELFF
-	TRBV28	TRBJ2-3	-	TGTGCCAGCAGTCGGGACACCACCACAGATACGCAGTATTTT	CASSRDTTTDTQYF
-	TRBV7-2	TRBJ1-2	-	TGTGCCAGCACCCTTATGCGAACAGACTATGGCTACACCTTC	CASTLMRTDYGYTF
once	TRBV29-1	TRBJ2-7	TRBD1	TGCAGCGCCACTCGGACAGGTAACTACGAGCAGTACTTC	CSATRTGNYEQYF
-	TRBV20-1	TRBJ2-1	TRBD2	TGCAGTGCCCCGACTAGCGGGATGTACAATGAGCAGTTCTTC	CSAPTSGMYNEQFF
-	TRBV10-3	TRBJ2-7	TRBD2	TGTGCCATCAGGGGTACTAGCGGGAGGGCTTACGAGCAGTACTTC	CAIRGTSGRAYEQYF
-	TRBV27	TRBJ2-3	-	TGTGCCAGCACCGGGTCTTTGACAGATACGCAGTATTTT	CASTGSLTDTQYF
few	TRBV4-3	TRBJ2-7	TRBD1	TGCGCCAGCAGCCAAGGGTGGGACAGTATCAAGCAGTACTTC	CASSQGWDSIKQYF